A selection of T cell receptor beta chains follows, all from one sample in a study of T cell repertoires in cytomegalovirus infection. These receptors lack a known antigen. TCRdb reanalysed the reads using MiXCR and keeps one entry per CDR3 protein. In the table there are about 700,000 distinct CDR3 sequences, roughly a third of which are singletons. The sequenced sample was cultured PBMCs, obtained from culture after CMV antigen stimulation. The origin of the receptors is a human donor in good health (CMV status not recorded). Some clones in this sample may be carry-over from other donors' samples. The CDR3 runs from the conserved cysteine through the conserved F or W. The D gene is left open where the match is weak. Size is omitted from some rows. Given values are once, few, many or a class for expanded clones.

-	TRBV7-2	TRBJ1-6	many	CASSKPDRGYLPLHF	TGTGCCAGCAGCAAGCCGGATCGTGGCTATTTGCCCCTCCACTTT
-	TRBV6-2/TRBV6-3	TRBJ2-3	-	CASSPIPDTQYF	TGTGCCAGCAGCCCGATTCCAGATACGCAGTATTTT
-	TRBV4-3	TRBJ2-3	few	CASSQAFGVGTDTQYF	TGCGCCAGCAGCCAAGCCTTCGGGGTCGGCACAGATACGCAGTATTTT
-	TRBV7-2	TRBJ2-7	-	CASSMGTERYEQYF	TGTGCCAGCAGCATGGGGACGGAACGGTACGAGCAGTACTTC
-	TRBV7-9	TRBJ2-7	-	CASSFSGSYEQYF	TGTGCCAGCAGCTTCTCCGGCTCCTACGAGCAGTACTTC
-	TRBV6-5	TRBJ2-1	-	CASSYSHRNPYNEQFF	TGTGCCAGCAGCTACTCCCACAGGAACCCCTACAATGAGCAGTTCTTC
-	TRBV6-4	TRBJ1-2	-	CASSEDQRGYTF	TGTGCCAGCAGTGAGGACCAGCGGGGCTACACCTTC
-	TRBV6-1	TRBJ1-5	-	CASSEAPQGIQPQHF	TGTGCCAGCAGTGAAGCCCCCCAGGGTATCCAGCCCCAGCATTTT
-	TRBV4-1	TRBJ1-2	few	CASSQEGAFGGYTF	TGCGCCAGCAGCCAAGAGGGGGCCTTTGGAGGCTACACCTTC
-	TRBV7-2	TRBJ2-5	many	CASSLSVQETQYF	TGTGCCAGCAGCTTGTCGGTCCAAGAGACCCAGTACTTC
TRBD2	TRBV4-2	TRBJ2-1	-	CASSQSTGLTNEQFF	TGTGCCAGCAGCCAATCGACGGGACTAACCAATGAGCAGTTCTTC
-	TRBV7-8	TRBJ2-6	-	CASSSRVPISGANVLTF	TGTGCCAGCAGCTCCAGGGTCCCAATCTCTGGGGCCAACGTCCTGACTTTC
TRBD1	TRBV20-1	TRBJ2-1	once	CSAREDRGHGEQFF	TGCAGTGCTAGAGAGGACAGGGGGCATGGTGAGCAGTTCTTC
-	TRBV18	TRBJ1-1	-	CASSPPGRVNTEAFF	TGTGCCAGCTCACCACCGGGCAGGGTGAACACTGAAGCTTTCTTT
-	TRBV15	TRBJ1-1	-	CATSIRQPNTEAFF	TGTGCCACCAGCATTCGACAGCCGAACACTGAAGCTTTCTTT
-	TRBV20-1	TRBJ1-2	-	CSAGRDGDYGYTF	TGCAGTGCTGGCCGGGACGGTGACTATGGCTACACCTTC
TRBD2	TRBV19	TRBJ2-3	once	CASSLGTSAQYF	TGTGCCAGTAGTCTCGGGACTAGCGCGCAGTATTTT
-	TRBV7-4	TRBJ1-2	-	CASSSQGFNGYTF	TGTGCCAGCAGCTCACAGGGTTTTAATGGCTACACCTTC
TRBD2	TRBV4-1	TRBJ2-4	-	CASSQGHGREMDIQYF	TGCGCCAGCAGCCAAGGGCATGGGCGGGAGATGGACATTCAGTACTTC
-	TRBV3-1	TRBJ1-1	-	CASSQVGLGQDETMNTEAFF	TGTGCCAGCAGCCAAGTGGGGCTGGGGCAGGATGAAACCATGAACACTGAAGCTTTCTTT
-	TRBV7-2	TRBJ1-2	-	CASSLSGGGSNYGYTF	TGTGCCAGCAGCTTATCCGGGGGCGGATCTAACTATGGCTACACCTTC
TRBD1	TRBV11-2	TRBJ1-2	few	CASRSLPRGLNYGYTF	TGTGCCAGCAGGTCACTGCCCAGGGGGCTCAACTATGGCTACACCTTC
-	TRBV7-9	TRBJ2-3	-	CASSYGGSLGTDTQYF	TGTGCCAGCAGCTATGGGGGTAGCCTGGGCACAGATACGCAGTATTTT
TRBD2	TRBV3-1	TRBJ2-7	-	CASSFREGTYEQYF	TGTGCCAGCAGCTTCAGGGAGGGAACCTACGAGCAGTACTTC
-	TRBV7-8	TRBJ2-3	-	CASSLGRQSTDTQYF	TGTGCCAGCAGCCTAGGTCGGCAGAGCACAGATACGCAGTATTTT
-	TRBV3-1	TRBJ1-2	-	CASSPRGAGGGYTF	TGTGCCAGCAGCCCCAGAGGGGCGGGAGGAGGCTACACCTTC
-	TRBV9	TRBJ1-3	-	CASSVVPQSPSGNTIYF	TGTGCCAGCAGCGTAGTCCCCCAGAGTCCTTCCGGAAACACCATATATTTT
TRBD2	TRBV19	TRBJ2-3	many	CASSKDSTGLAGGNKITDTQYF	TGTGCCAGTAGCAAAGACTCAACGGGACTAGCGGGAGGGAACAAGATCACAGATACGCAGTATTTT
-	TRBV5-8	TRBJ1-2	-	CASSFLDGAYTF	TGTGCCAGCAGCTTCTTAGACGGGGCGTATACCTTC
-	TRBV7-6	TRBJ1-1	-	CASSLGRSGTEAFF	TGTGCCAGCAGCTTGGGACGGTCCGGCACTGAAGCTTTCTTT
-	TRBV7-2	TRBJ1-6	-	CASSLQGRSPLHF	TGTGCCAGCAGCTTACAGGGTCGATCACCCCTCCACTTT
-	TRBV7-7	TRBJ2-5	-	CASSLQVGGTQYF	TGTGCCAGCAGCTTACAGGTCGGGGGGACCCAGTACTTC
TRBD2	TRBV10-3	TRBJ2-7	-	CAAGGSLREQYF	TGTGCCGCCGGGGGGTCGTTGAGAGAGCAGTACTTC
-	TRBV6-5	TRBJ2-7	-	CASSLYSGTVPYEQYF	TGTGCCAGCAGTCTCTACTCCGGGACGGTACCCTACGAGCAGTACTTC
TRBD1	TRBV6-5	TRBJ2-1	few	CASSDPGQGYNEQFF	TGTGCCAGCAGTGATCCGGGACAGGGGTACAATGAGCAGTTCTTC
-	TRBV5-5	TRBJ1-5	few	CASSLWDGSNQPQHF	TGTGCCAGCAGCTTGTGGGACGGGAGCAATCAGCCCCAGCATTTT
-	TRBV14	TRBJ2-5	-	CASSPGVAPQETQYF	TGTGCCAGCAGCCCCGGGGTAGCGCCTCAAGAGACCCAGTACTTC
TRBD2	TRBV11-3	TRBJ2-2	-	CASSRREGNTGELFF	TGTGCCAGCTCGAGGAGGGAGGGGAACACCGGGGAGCTGTTTTTT
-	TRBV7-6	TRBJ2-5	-	CDSSLLETQYF	TGTGACAGCAGCTTACTCGAGACCCAGTACTTC
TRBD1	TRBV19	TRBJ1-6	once	CASQGARGNSPLHF	TGTGCCAGCCAGGGGGCGCGGGGGAATTCACCCCTCCACTTT
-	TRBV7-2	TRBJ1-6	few	CASRPGFSGSPLHF	TGTGCCAGCAGGCCAGGGTTTTCCGGTTCACCCCTCCACTTT
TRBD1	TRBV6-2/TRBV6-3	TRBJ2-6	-	CASSYGTGGAGANVLTF	TGTGCCAGCAGTTACGGGACAGGGGGCGCTGGGGCCAACGTCCTGACTTTC
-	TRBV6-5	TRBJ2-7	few	CASSYSRGRGEQYF	TGTGCCAGCAGTTACTCCCGGGGCAGGGGCGAGCAGTACTTC
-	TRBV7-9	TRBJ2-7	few	CASTPPSYEQYF	TGTGCCAGCACCCCCCCCAGCTACGAGCAGTACTTC
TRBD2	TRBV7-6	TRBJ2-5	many	CASGAAGEETQYF	TGTGCCAGCGGAGCCGCGGGGGAAGAGACCCAGTACTTC